This T cell receptor (beta chain) was identified during a study of blood T cell repertoires in COVID-19. Study-level information: Samples of COVID-19 (acute and convalescent) were obtained from the United States, Italy and Spain. PBMCs, B-cell-depleted T cells, or T cells were the source of the cDNA or gDNA that made up the material.

Germline V gene lookup returns CDR1 MNHEY and CDR2 SVGEGT. The CDR3 extends over 17 amino acids. After removal of 5 bases from V and 5 bases from J, the junction contained 12 bases not matched to a gene. Authors' analysis steps: The assay estimated nucleated cells by amplifying reference gene primers. The assay was immunoSEQ multiplex PCR, and TCRdb's table has in-frame clones only and misses some. V and J calls and clone size are given by that table; D and trimming were obtained from the DNA. The data show around 21,000 clones, about 88% seen once. The specimen was peripheral blood. This chain connects TRBV6-2 or TRBV6-3 to TRBJ2-7, with TRBD2 matching over 13 bases. The sequence was collected from a human donor with active COVID-19. The donor label of this sample is uncertain. DNA of the CDR3: TGTGCCAGCAGTCACGGGACTAGCGGGATCGCCCGGAACGAGCAGTACTTC. It encodes CASSHGTSGIARNEQYF.